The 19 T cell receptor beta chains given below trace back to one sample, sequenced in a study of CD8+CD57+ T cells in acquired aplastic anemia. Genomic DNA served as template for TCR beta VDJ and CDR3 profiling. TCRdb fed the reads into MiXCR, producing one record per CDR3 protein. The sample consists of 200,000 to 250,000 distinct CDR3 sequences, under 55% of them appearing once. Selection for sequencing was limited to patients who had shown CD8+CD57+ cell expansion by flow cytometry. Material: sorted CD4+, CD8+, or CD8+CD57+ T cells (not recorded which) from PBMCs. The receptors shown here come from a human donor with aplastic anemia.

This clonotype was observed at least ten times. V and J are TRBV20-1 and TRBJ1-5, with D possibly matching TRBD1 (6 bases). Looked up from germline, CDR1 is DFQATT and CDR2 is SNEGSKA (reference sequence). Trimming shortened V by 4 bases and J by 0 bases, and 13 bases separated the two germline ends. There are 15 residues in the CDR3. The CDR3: CSATVQGTSNQPQHF. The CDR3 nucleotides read TGCAGTGCTACGGTACAGGGTACTAGCAATCAGCCCCAGCATTTT.

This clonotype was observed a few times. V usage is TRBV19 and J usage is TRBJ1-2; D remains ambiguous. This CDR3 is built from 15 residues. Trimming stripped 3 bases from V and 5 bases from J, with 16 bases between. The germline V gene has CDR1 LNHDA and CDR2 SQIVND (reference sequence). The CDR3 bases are TGTGCCAGTAGTATGTCTCCCGGGATCCCTTATGGCTACACCTTC. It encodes CASSMSPGIPYGYTF.

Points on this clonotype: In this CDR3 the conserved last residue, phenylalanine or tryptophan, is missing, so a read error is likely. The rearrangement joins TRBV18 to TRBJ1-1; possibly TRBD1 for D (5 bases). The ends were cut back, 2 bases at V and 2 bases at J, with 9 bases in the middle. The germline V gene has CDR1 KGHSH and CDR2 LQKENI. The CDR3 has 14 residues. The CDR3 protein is CASSPAQANTEAFL. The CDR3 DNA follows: TGTGCCAGCTCACCAGCACAGGCAAACACTGAAGCTTTCCTT.

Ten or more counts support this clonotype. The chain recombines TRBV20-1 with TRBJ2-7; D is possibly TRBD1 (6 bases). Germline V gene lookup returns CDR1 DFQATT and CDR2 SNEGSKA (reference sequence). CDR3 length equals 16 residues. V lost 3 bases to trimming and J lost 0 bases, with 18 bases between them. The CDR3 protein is CSARELTGPLSYEQYF. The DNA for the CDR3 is TGCAGTGCTAGGGAGCTTACAGGGCCTCTCTCCTACGAGCAGTACTTC.

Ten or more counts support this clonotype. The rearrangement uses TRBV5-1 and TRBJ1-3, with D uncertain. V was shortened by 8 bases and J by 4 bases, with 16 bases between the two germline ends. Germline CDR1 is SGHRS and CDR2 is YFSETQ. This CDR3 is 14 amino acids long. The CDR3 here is CARTIRSKGNTIYF. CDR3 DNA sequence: TGCGCCAGAACCATTCGGTCGAAGGGAAACACCATATATTTT.

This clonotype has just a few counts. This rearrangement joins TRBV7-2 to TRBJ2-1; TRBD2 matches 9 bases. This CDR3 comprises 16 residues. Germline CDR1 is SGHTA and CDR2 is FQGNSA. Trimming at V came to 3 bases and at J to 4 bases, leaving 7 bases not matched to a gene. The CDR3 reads CASSLRASGVYNEQFF. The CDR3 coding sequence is TGTGCCAGCAGCTTGAGGGCTAGCGGGGTTTACAATGAGCAGTTCTTC.

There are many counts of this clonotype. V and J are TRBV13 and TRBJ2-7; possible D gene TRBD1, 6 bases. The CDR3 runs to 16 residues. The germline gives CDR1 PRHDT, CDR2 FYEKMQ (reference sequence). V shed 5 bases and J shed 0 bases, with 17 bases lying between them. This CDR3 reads CASSIAPDSASYEQYF. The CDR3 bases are TGTGCCAGCAGCATCGCCCCGGACAGTGCCTCCTACGAGCAGTACTTC.

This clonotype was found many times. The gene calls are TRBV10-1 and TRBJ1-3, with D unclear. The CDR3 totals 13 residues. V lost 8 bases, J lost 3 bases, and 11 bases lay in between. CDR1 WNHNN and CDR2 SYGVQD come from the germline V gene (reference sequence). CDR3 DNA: TGCGCCAGCCCCCGCCCCGGTGGAAACACCATATATTTT. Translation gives CASPRPGGNTIYF.

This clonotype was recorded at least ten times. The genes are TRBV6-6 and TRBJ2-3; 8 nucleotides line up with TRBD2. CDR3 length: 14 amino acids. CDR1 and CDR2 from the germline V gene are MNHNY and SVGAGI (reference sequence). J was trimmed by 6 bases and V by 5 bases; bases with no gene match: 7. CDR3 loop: CASSTSAGADTQYF. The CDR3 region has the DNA TGTGCCAGCAGTACTTCAGCGGGAGCTGATACGCAGTATTTT.

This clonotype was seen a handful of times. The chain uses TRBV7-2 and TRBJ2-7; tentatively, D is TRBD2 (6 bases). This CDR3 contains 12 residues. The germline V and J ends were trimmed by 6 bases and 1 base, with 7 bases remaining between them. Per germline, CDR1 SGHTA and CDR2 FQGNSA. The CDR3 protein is CASSRESYEQYF. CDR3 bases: TGTGCCAGCAGTCGGGAGTCCTACGAGCAGTACTTC.

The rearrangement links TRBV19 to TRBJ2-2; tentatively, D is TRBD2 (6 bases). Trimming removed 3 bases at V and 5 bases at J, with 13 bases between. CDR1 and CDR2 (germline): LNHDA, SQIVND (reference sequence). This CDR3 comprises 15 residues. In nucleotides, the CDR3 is TGTGCCAGTAGTATGGTAGGGGCGGGGACCGGGGAGCTGTTTTTT. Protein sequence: CASSMVGAGTGELFF.

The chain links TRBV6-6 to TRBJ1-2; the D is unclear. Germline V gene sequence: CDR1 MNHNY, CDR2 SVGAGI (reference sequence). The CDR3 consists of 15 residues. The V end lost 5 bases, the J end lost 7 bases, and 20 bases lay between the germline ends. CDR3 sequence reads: CASSDNTDGTRGYTF. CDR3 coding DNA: TGTGCCAGCAGTGACAACACGGACGGAACGCGTGGCTACACCTTC.

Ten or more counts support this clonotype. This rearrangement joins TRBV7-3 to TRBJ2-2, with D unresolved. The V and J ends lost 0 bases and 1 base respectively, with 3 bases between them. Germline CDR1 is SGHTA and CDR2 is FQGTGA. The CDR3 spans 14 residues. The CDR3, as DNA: TGTGCCAGCAGCTTAACACAGAACACCGGGGAGCTGTTTTTT. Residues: CASSLTQNTGELFF. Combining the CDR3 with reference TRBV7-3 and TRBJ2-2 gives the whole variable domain GAGVSQTPSNKVTEKGKYVELRCDPISGHTALYWYRQSLGQGPEFLIYFQGTGAADDSGLPNDRFFAVRPEGSVSTLKIQRTERGDSAVYLCASSLTQNTGELFFGEGSRLTVL.

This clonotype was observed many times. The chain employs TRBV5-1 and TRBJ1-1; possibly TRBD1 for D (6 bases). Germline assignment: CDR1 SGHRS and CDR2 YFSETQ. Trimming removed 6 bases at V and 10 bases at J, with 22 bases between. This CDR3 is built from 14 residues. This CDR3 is CASTQVTGLGAAFF. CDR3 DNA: TGCGCCAGCACCCAAGTGACAGGCCTCGGGGCAGCTTTCTTT.

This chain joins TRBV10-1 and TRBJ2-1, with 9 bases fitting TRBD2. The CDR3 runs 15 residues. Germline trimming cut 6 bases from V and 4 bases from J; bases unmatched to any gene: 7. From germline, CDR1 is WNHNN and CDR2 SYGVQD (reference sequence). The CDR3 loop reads CASSAGGPDYNEQFF. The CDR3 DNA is TGCGCCAGCAGCGCGGGAGGGCCTGATTACAATGAGCAGTTCTTC.

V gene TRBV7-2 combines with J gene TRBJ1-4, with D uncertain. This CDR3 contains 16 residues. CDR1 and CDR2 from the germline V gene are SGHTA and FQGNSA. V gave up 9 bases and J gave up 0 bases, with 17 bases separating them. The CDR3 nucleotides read TGTGCCAGTAGTATCGGTACCCAGCCAACTAATGAAAAACTGTTTTTT. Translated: CASSIGTQPTNEKLFF.

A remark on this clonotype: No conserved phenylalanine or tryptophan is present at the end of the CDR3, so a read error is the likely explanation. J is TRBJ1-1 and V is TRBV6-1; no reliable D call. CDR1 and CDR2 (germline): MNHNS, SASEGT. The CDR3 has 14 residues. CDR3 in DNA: TGCGCCAGCAGTTACGAGTCGATGAACACTGAAGCTTTCCTT. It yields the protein CASSYESMNTEAFL.

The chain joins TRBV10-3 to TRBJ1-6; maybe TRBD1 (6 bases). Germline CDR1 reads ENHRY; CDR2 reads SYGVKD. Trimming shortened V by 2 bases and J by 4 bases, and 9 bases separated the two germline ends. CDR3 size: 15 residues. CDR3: CAISERGGYNSPLHF. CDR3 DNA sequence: TGTGCCATCAGTGAGAGAGGGGGATATAATTCACCCCTCCACTTT.

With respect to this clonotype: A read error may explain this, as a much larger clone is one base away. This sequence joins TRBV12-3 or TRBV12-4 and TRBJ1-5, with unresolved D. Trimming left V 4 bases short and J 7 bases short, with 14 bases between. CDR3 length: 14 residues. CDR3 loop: CASSSEEGTQPQHF. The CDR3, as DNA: TGTGCCAGCAGTTCGGAGGAGGGAACACAGCCCCAGCATTTT.